The next 12 T cell receptor beta chains were all read from a single sample in a study of T cell responses to AZD1222 COVID-19 vaccine. Some clones are missing from TCRdb's copy, which holds only in-frame ones; the method was immunoSEQ multiplex PCR. Of fewer than 200,000 clones in the sample, around 90% are singletons; the top ten hold roughly 4.3%. Source: peripheral blood, taken 28 days after the second dose of the MenACWY control vaccine. The receptors were gathered from an adult who received the MenACWY meningococcal vaccine as a control.

The rearrangement links TRBV5-5 to TRBJ1-5, with a possible D match to TRBD1 (6 bases). The CDR3 loop spans 14 amino acids. The V gene's germline CDR1 is SGHKS and CDR2 YYEKEE (reference sequence). V gave up 3 bases and J gave up 0 bases, with 7 bases separating them. Here the CDR3 reads CASSWGPSNQPQHF. CDR3 nucleotide sequence: TGTGCCAGCAGCTGGGGGCCTAGCAATCAGCCCCAGCATTTT. The full variable domain, rest sourced from reference TRBV5-5 and TRBJ1-5, is DAGVTQSPTHLIKTRGQQVTLRCSPISGHKSVSWYQQVLGQGPQFIFQYYEKEERGRGNFPDRFSARQFPNYSSELNVNALLLGDSALYLCASSWGPSNQPQHFGDGTRLSIL.

The CDR3 loop reads CASSLFGQSNSPLHF. The CDR3 DNA is TGTGCCAGCAGCTTATTCGGACAGAGTAATTCACCCCTCCACTTT. This chain links TRBV7-2 with TRBJ1-6; D may be TRBD1 (6 bases). Germline V gives CDR1 SGHTA, CDR2 FQGNSA. The CDR3 runs 15 residues. V was trimmed by 2 bases and J by 6 bases, leaving 11 bases between them.

V and J are TRBV6-5 and TRBJ1-2; 7 positions match TRBD1. Germline V CDR1 and CDR2: MNHEY, SVGAGI. The CDR3 is made up of 14 amino acids. V dropped 6 bases and J dropped 4; count of bases not matched to a gene: 8. The CDR3 spells CASRDPTGSYGYTF. The DNA of the CDR3 is TGTGCCAGCAGAGACCCGACAGGGAGCTATGGCTACACCTTC.

This chain joins TRBV27 and TRBJ2-5; tentative D call: TRBD2 (5 bases). This CDR3 contains 13 residues. Germline V gene lookup returns CDR1 MNHEY and CDR2 SMNVEV (reference sequence). V was cut by 10 bases and J by 4 bases, with 16 bases left in between. CDR3 coding DNA: TGTGCCATCGGAGCGGACCGAACAGAGACCCAGTACTTC. Protein product: CAIGADRTETQYF.

The J gene is TRBJ2-1, the V gene TRBV20-1; D remains ambiguous. The V end lost 6 bases, the J end lost 10 bases, and 13 bases lay between the germline ends. This CDR3 has 11 residues. Germline CDR1 and CDR2: DFQATT and SNEGSKA (reference sequence). The CDR3 loop is CSARLLREQFF. CDR3 bases: TGCAGTGCCCGCCTCCTGCGAGAGCAGTTCTTC.

J is TRBJ1-2 and V is TRBV27, with D possibly being TRBD1 (6 bases). Trimming stripped 3 bases from V and 5 bases from J, with 13 bases between. Germline V gene sequence: CDR1 MNHEY, CDR2 SMNVEV (reference sequence). CDR3 length: 14 amino acids. The CDR3 bases are TGTGCCAGCAGTTTTCAAGGACAGTCTTATGGCTACACCTTC. It is translated as CASSFQGQSYGYTF.

The J gene is TRBJ1-6, the V gene TRBV30, with D hard to call. There are 14 residues in the CDR3. Germline assignment: CDR1 GTSNPN and CDR2 SVGIG (reference sequence). With 5 bases removed from V and 1 base from J, the gap between germline ends came to 9 bases. CDR3 residues: CAWDGGSYNSPLHF. The CDR3 DNA reads as TGTGCCTGGGATGGTGGATCCTATAATTCACCCCTCCACTTT.

This chain links TRBV7-9 with TRBJ2-7; D not certain. Per the germline V gene, CDR1 is SEHNR and CDR2 is FQNEAQ (reference sequence). This CDR3 spans 14 amino acids. Trimming removed 1 base from V and 3 bases from J, with 10 bases in between. CDR3 sequence: CASSLEFKGYEQYF. The CDR3 DNA is TGTGCCAGCAGCTTAGAATTCAAGGGCTACGAGCAGTACTTC.

This clone is a singleton in its sample. The rearrangement joins TRBV15 to TRBJ2-2; the D is unclear. This CDR3 has 14 amino acids. Deletions cut 5 bases from V and 1 base from J, with 8 bases between. Per germline, CDR1 LNHNV and CDR2 YYDKDF (reference sequence). The CDR3: CATSPGMNTGELFF. CDR3 sequence (DNA): TGTGCCACCAGCCCAGGTATGAACACCGGGGAGCTGTTTTTT.

The chain employs TRBV6-6 and TRBJ2-5; 7 bases align to TRBD1. The V gene's germline CDR1 is MNHNY and CDR2 SVGAGI (reference sequence). V lost 5 bases, J lost 5 bases, and 11 bases stayed unmatched. This CDR3 region has 15 residues. Here the CDR3 DNA reads TGTGCCAGCAGTCCAGACAGGGTGAGACGGGAGACCCAGTACTTC. Residues: CASSPDRVRRETQYF.

In its sample, this clone was seen once. The rearrangement joins TRBV3-1 (or the pseudogene TRBV3-2) to TRBJ1-2; D not resolved. Germline V gene sequence: CDR1 LGHDT, CDR2 YNNKEL (reference sequence). The length of the CDR3 is 12 residues. The V end was cut by 4 bases, the J end by 0 bases, with 3 bases between. DNA for the CDR3: TGTGCCAGCAGCCTAGCTAACTATGGCTACACCTTC. This gives the protein CASSLANYGYTF.

V and J are TRBV27 and TRBJ2-7; a possible D gene is TRBD1 (5 bases). Germline assignment: CDR1 MNHEY and CDR2 SMNVEV (reference sequence). Trimming removed 10 bases from V and 0 bases from J, with 16 bases in between. The CDR3 is 14 residues long. CDR3 protein: CATLPGLSSYEQYF. The CDR3 bases are TGTGCCACCCTCCCAGGGTTGTCCTCCTACGAGCAGTACTTC.